This passage covers 11 T cell receptor beta chains from one sample sequenced in a study of breast tumors, draining lymph nodes, adjacent tissues. In TCRdb, the multiplex PCR reads were re-called with MiXCR into one record per CDR3 protein. This table has approximately 11,000 distinct CDR3 sequences, about 50% appearing once. Material: breast tumor tissue. These receptors were collected from a female donor with breast cancer. Some clones in this sample may be carry-over from other donors' samples.

Concerning this clonotype: As the CDR3 is not closed by the conserved phenylalanine or tryptophan, this likely results from a read error. The chain joins TRBV7-2 to TRBJ1-5, with D possibly being TRBD1 (5 bases). The CDR3 runs 14 residues. Germline-derived CDR1 and CDR2 are SGHTA and FQGNSA. The V and J ends lost 5 bases and 2 bases respectively, with 10 bases between them. This CDR3 reads CASSNGGGNQPQHL. Written as DNA, the CDR3 is TGTGCCAGCAGCAACGGGGGGGGCAATCAGCCCCAGCATCTT.

V and J are TRBV2 and TRBJ1-2; D is possibly TRBD1 (5 bases). Trimming took 2 bases from V and 9 from J, leaving 19 bases between them. The CDR3 length is 15 residues. Germline V gene sequence: CDR1 SNHLY, CDR2 FYNNEI. CDR3 loop: CASSEQSTGAISYTF. The DNA of the CDR3 is TGTGCCAGCAGTGAACAGTCGACTGGGGCTATAAGCTACACCTTC.

The rearrangement uses TRBV9 and TRBJ2-3, with 11 bases matching TRBD2. Germline CDR1 SGDLS, CDR2 YYNGEE. The V segment lost 3 bases and the J segment 0 bases; nucleotides outside the gene matches: 15. The CDR3 loop spans 20 amino acids. DNA for the CDR3: TGTGCCAGCAGCGGAGAAGGTAGCGGGGGGGCATCACTAAGCACAGATACGCAGTATTTT. This gives the protein CASSGEGSGGASLSTDTQYF.

The rearrangement uses TRBV12-3 or TRBV12-4 and TRBJ1-4; no definite D call. Deletions cut 6 bases from V and 5 bases from J, with 19 bases between. CDR3 length: 16 amino acids. The CDR3 DNA reads TGTGCCAGCAGCTACGACGCGTCTAGATTCAATGAAAAACTGTTTTTT. This translates into CASSYDASRFNEKLFF.

The CDR3 protein is CASKEDRAYEQYV. DNA of the CDR3: TGTGCCAGCAAAGAAGACAGGGCCTACGAGCAGTACGTC. The gene calls are TRBV2 and TRBJ2-7, with 7 bases lining up with TRBD1. CDR3 length: 13 residues. V was clipped by 7 bases and J by 2 bases; unmatched bases: 5. In germline, CDR1 is SNHLY, CDR2 FYNNEI.

The V and J genes are TRBV2 and TRBJ2-5, with D hard to call. Germline V gene data show CDR1 as SNHLY and CDR2 as FYNNEI. V dropped 2 bases and J dropped 4 bases, with 14 bases sitting between them. This CDR3 region has 15 residues. CDR3 region: CASSEPSRIGETQYF. Written as DNA, the CDR3 is TGTGCCAGCAGTGAACCTAGTCGGATAGGAGAGACCCAGTACTTC.

The J gene is TRBJ1-2, the V gene TRBV7-9; D not resolved. CDR3 length: 14 residues. V lost 1 base and J 1 base, leaving 7 bases between the germline ends. In germline, CDR1 is SEHNR, CDR2 FQNEAQ (reference sequence). The CDR3 nucleotides are TGTGCCAGCAGCTTAGATACTAATAACTATGGCTACACCTTC. This gives the protein CASSLDTNNYGYTF. The full variable domain, completed using reference TRBV7-9 and TRBJ1-2, is DTGVSQNPRHKITKRGQNVTFRCDPISEHNRLYWYRQTLGQGPEFLTYFQNEAQLEKSRLLSDRFSAERPKGSFSTLEIQRTEQGDSAMYLCASSLDTNNYGYTFGSGTRLTVV.

Judged by abundance, this clonotype is medium-sized (0.01 to 0.1%). The rearrangement links TRBV12-3 or TRBV12-4 to TRBJ2-7, with 8 bases matching TRBD1. The CDR3 spans 15 residues. Germline trimming cut 4 bases from V and 9 bases from J; bases unmatched to any gene: 14. CDR3 sequence reads: CASSWTGHRSTGQYF. CDR3 DNA sequence: TGTGCCAGCAGTTGGACAGGGCACAGATCTACGGGGCAGTACTTC.

The genes are TRBV7-9 and TRBJ2-2; 7 bases match TRBD2. Germline values: CDR1 SEHNR, CDR2 FQNEAQ (reference sequence). Trimming removed 3 bases from V and 2 bases from J; junction bases left unmatched: 3. This CDR3 is 15 amino acids long. The CDR3 loop reads CASSLGGGNTGELFF. The CDR3 region has the DNA TGTGCCAGCAGCTTGGGCGGGGGTAACACCGGGGAGCTGTTTTTT.

This clonotype was detected ten times or more. Given a much more abundant clone one base away, this may be a read error. The gene calls are TRBV6-1 and TRBJ2-4; 10 bases are a match to TRBD1. Germline lookup yields CDR1 MNHNS and CDR2 SASEGT. This CDR3 contains 16 residues. The CDR3 reads CASSQATGDRGNIQYF. CDR3 bases: TGTGCCAGCAGTCAAGCTACCGGGGACAGGGGAAACATTCAGTACTTC.

This clonotype appeared a few times. V is TRBV20-1 and J is TRBJ2-2; D is perhaps TRBD1 (6 bases). Germline V gene lookup returns CDR1 DFQATT and CDR2 SNEGSKA (reference sequence). The ends were cut back, 5 bases at V and 6 bases at J, with 16 bases in the middle. The CDR3 length is 14 residues. CDR3 DNA: TGCAGTGCTCCACTTCGACAGGTTGCCGGGGAGCTGTTTTTT. Its protein product is CSAPLRQVAGELFF.